Below are 5 T cell receptor beta chains sequenced from a single sample in a study of T cell responses to AZD1222 COVID-19 vaccine. The assay was immunoSEQ multiplex PCR, and TCRdb's table has in-frame clones only and misses some. The table lists 90,000 to 110,000 clones, roughly 90% of them singletons. This material consisted of peripheral blood, taken on day 0 of AZD1222 vaccination. The receptors stem from an adult in good health.

On this clone itself: The sample holds other DNA sequences that translate to the same CDR3. The CDR3 is CASRDSNQPQHF. The DNA for the CDR3 is TGTGCCAGTAGAGATAGCAATCAGCCCCAGCATTTT. The chain combines TRBV19 with TRBJ1-5; D is unclear. The CDR3 has 12 amino acids. With 6 bases removed from V and 0 bases from J, the gap between germline ends came to 3 bases. Germline V gives CDR1 LNHDA, CDR2 SQIVND (reference sequence).

The chain recombines TRBV4-2 with TRBJ2-6, with a weak D call TRBD2 (5 bases). CDR3 size: 19 residues. CDR1 is LGHNA and CDR2 is YNFKEQ in the germline V gene. V was trimmed by 4 bases and J by 0 bases, leaving 19 bases between them. CDR3 loop: CASSPREGTTSSGANVLTF. The CDR3, as DNA: TGTGCCAGCAGCCCCCGAGAGGGCACGACCAGCTCTGGGGCCAACGTCCTGACTTTC.

This chain joins TRBV24-1 and TRBJ1-5, with a tentative D call TRBD1 (6 bases). The V and J ends lost 3 bases and 0 bases respectively, with 14 bases between them. The germline V gene has CDR1 KGHDR and CDR2 SFDVKD. This CDR3 comprises 17 residues. CDR3 in DNA: TGTGCCACCAGTGATGGCGGACAGCCTTATAGCAATCAGCCCCAGCATTTT. Its protein product is CATSDGGQPYSNQPQHF.

The gene calls are TRBV3-1 (or the pseudogene TRBV3-2) and TRBJ1-5; unclear D gene. Trimming cost V 0 bases and J 6 bases, with 9 bases left between them. Per germline, CDR1 LGHDT and CDR2 YNNKEL (reference sequence). This CDR3 is built from 14 residues. CDR3 region: CASSQDIKIQPQHF. CDR3 bases: TGTGCCAGCAGCCAAGACATAAAGATTCAGCCCCAGCATTTT.

V is TRBV12-3 or TRBV12-4 and J is TRBJ2-7; the D is unclear. The V and J ends lost 1 base and 2 bases respectively, with 3 bases between them. This CDR3 is built from 12 residues. CDR3 loop: CASSLDAYEQYV. In DNA form, the CDR3 reads TGTGCCAGCAGTTTAGACGCCTACGAGCAGTACGTC.